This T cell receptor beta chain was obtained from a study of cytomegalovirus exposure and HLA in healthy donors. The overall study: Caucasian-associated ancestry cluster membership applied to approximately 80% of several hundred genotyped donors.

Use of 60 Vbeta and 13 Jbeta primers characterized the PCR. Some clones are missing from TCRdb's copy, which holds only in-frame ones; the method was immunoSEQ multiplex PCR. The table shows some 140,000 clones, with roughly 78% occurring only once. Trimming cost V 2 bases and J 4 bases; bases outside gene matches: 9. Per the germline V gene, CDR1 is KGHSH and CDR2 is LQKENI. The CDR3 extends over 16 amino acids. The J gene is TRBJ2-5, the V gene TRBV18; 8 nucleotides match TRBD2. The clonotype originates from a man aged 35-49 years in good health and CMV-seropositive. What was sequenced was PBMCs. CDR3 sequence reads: CASSPNYAGGRETQYF. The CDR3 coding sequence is TGTGCCAGCTCACCAAACTACGCGGGGGGCCGAGAGACCCAGTACTTC.